These 9 T cell receptor beta chains originate from one sample sequenced in a study of blood T cell repertoires in COVID-19. Method: immunoSEQ multiplex PCR; TCRdb's copy keeps in-frame clones and lacks some. Among approximately 150,000 clones listed, roughly 84% were seen once. Sequencing was carried out using peripheral blood. All receptors derive from a woman in her fifties or sixties with COVID-19, enrolled during active disease.

This chain uses TRBV6-2 or TRBV6-3 with TRBJ1-5, with a possible D match to TRBD1 (5 bases). V was shortened by 6 bases and J by 3 bases, with 12 bases between the two germline ends. The length of the CDR3 is 14 residues. CDR1 is MNHEY, CDR2 SVGEGT, per germline. For the CDR3, the DNA is TGTGCCAGCAGCCCTCACAGGCCCAATCAGCCCCAGCATTTT. It is translated as CASSPHRPNQPQHF.

This chain joins TRBV11-2 and TRBJ1-1; tentative D call: TRBD1 (5 bases). Trimming cost V 3 bases and J 0 bases, with 8 bases left between them. The CDR3 is 14 amino acids. The germline V gene encodes CDR1 SGHAT and CDR2 FQNNGV. CDR3 sequence: CASSLAGLNTEAFF. The CDR3 DNA follows: TGTGCCAGCAGCTTGGCAGGGTTGAACACTGAAGCTTTCTTT.

The V gene is TRBV4-1, the J gene TRBJ2-3; the D gene is possibly TRBD2 (5 bases). V shed 0 bases and J shed 8 bases, with 15 bases lying between them. The germline V gene encodes CDR1 MGHRA and CDR2 YSYEKL. This CDR3 is built from 15 residues. CDR3 nucleotides: TGCGCCAGCAGCCAAGATGCGGGTCGAGAAGGTACGCAGTATTTT. The encoded protein is CASSQDAGREGTQYF.

This chain links TRBV14 with TRBJ2-2, with 8 bases identical to TRBD2. The V and J ends lost 1 base and 7 bases, in that order; junction bases with no gene match: 11. Germline V gives CDR1 SGHDN, CDR2 FVKESK. CDR3 length: 17 residues. The chain's CDR3 is CASSQAGFTGRDGELFF. The CDR3 nucleotides are TGTGCCAGCAGCCAAGCGGGCTTTACCGGGAGGGACGGGGAGCTGTTTTTT.

The chain employs TRBV3-1 (or the pseudogene TRBV3-2) and TRBJ2-5; tentative D call: TRBD2 (5 bases). The CDR3 loop spans 15 amino acids. V gave up 0 bases and J gave up 5 bases, with 13 bases separating them. Germline V gene sequence: CDR1 LGHDT, CDR2 YNNKEL (reference sequence). Here the CDR3 reads CASSQDWGAEETQYF. The CDR3 coding sequence is TGTGCCAGCAGCCAAGATTGGGGAGCCGAGGAGACCCAGTACTTC.

CDR3 sequence reads: CASSLKTTSWEKLFF. The CDR3 DNA follows: TGTGCCAGCAGTTTAAAAACAACCTCATGGGAAAAACTGTTTTTT. This chain connects TRBV28 to TRBJ1-4; D uncertain. The CDR3 has 15 amino acids. Trimming shortened V by 2 bases and J by 8 bases, and 15 bases separated the two germline ends. Germline V lookup: CDR1 MDHEN, CDR2 SYDVKM.

This clone was recorded only once. The rearrangement joins TRBV4-1 to TRBJ1-4; 7 bases map to TRBD1. J lost 7 bases, V lost 1 base, and 3 bases had no gene match. The CDR3 totals 14 residues. Per the germline V gene, CDR1 is MGHRA and CDR2 is YSYEKL. The CDR3 DNA reads as TGCGCCAGCAGCCAAGGAGGGGGCGGTGAAAAACTGTTTTTT. Protein: CASSQGGGGEKLFF.

The rearrangement links TRBV5-5 to TRBJ2-7; no reliable D call. CDR3 size: 14 residues. Germline V lookup: CDR1 SGHKS, CDR2 YYEKEE (reference sequence). Trimming removed 0 bases at V and 2 bases at J, with 9 bases between. The DNA for the CDR3 is TGTGCCAGCAGCTTGGAGCGACTTCCCTACGAGCAGTACTTC. Its protein is CASSLERLPYEQYF.

The genes are TRBV11-3 and TRBJ2-7, with D perhaps matching TRBD1 (5 bases). There are 12 residues in the CDR3. Trimming shortened V by 5 bases and J by 3 bases, and 8 bases separated the two germline ends. In germline, CDR1 is SGHNT, CDR2 YENEEA. This CDR3 is CASSETDYEQYF. The CDR3 nucleotides read TGTGCCAGCAGCGAGACAGACTACGAGCAGTACTTC.